This TCR beta chain was sequenced during a study of T cell clonotyping in hematopoietic cell transplantation. Some clones are missing from TCRdb's copy, which holds only in-frame ones; the method was immunoSEQ multiplex PCR. The table records approximately 5,100 clones, about 92% of them present only once. The ends were cut back, 2 bases at V and 0 bases at J, with 11 bases in the middle. The germline V gene has CDR1 LNHDA and CDR2 SQIVND (reference sequence). There are 16 residues in the CDR3. This sequence joins TRBV19 and TRBJ1-5; D is unresolved. Sample: peripheral blood mononuclear cells. The TCR comes from a man between 35 and 55 years old in good health. Some clones in this sample may be carry-over from other donors' samples. The DNA for the CDR3 is TGTGCCAGTAGTATAAGCAGAAGCTATAGCAATCAGCCCCAGCATTTT. Translated, it gives CASSISRSYSNQPQHF.